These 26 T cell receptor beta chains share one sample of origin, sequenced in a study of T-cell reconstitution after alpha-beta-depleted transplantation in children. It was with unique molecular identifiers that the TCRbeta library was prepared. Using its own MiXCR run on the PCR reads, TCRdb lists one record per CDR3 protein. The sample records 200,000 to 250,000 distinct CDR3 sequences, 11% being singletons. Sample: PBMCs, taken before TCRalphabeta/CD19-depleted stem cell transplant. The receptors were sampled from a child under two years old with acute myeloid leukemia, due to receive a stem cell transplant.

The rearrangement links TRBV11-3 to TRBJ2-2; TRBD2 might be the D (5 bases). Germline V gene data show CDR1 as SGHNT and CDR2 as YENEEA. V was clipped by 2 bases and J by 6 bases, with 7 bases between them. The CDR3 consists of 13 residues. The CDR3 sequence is CASSLMEAGELFF. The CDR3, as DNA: TGTGCCAGCAGCTTAATGGAGGCCGGGGAGCTGTTTTTT.

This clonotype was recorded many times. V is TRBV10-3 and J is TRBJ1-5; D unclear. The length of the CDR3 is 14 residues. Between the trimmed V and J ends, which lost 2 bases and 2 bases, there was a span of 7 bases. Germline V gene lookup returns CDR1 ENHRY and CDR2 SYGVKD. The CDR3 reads CAISEALGNQPQHF. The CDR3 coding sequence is TGTGCCATCAGTGAGGCTTTAGGCAATCAGCCCCAGCATTTT.

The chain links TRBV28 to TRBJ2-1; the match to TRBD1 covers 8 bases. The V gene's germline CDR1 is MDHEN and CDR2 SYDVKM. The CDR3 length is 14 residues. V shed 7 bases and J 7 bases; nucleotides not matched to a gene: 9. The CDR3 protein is CASTQRTGRNEQFF. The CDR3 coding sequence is TGTGCCAGCACCCAGCGGACAGGGAGGAATGAGCAGTTCTTC.

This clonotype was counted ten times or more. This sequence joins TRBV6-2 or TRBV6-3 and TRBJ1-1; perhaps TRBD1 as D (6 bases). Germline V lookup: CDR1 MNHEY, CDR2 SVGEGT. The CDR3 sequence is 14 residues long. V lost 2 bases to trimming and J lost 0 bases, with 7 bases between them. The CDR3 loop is CASSYQGLNTEAFF. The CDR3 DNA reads TGTGCCAGCAGTTACCAGGGGCTGAACACTGAAGCTTTCTTT.

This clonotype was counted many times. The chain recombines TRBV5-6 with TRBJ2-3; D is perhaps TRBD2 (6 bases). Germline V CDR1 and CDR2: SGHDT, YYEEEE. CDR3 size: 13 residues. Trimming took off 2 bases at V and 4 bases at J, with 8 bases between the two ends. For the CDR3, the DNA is TGTGCCAGCAGCTTACTAGCTCCAGATACGCAGTATTTT. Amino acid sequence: CASSLLAPDTQYF.

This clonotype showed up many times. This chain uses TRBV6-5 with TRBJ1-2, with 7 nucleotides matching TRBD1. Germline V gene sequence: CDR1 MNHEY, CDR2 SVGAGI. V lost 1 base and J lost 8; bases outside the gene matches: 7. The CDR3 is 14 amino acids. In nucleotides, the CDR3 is TGTGCCAGCAGTTACTACAGGCAGGGGGGCGGCTACACCTTC. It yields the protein CASSYYRQGGGYTF.

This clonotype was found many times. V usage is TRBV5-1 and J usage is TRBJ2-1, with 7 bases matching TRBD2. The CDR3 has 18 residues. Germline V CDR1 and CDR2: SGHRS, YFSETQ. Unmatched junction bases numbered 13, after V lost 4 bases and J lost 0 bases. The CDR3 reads CASSPTVIGEGSYNEQFF. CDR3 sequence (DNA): TGCGCCAGCAGCCCGACGGTAATAGGGGAGGGCTCCTACAATGAGCAGTTCTTC.

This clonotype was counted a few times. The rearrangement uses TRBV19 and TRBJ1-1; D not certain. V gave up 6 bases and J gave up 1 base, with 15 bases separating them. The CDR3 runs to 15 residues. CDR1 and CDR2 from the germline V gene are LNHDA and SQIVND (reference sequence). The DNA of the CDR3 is TGTGCCAGTAGCTTCTCCTCGGCCCCGAACACTGAAGCTTTCTTT. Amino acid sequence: CASSFSSAPNTEAFF.

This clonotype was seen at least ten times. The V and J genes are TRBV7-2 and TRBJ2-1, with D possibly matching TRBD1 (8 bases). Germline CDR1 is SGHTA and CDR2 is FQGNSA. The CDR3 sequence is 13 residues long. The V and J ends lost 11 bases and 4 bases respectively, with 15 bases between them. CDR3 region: CADRGGLYNEQFF. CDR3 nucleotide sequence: TGTGCCGACAGGGGAGGGTTATACAATGAGCAGTTCTTC.

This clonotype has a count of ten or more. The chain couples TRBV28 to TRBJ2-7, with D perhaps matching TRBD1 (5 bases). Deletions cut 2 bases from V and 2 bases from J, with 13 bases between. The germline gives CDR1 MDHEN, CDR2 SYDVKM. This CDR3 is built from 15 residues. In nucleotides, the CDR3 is TGTGCCAGCAGTTTAGACGGCAGGGCTACCTACGAGCAGTACTTC. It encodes CASSLDGRATYEQYF.

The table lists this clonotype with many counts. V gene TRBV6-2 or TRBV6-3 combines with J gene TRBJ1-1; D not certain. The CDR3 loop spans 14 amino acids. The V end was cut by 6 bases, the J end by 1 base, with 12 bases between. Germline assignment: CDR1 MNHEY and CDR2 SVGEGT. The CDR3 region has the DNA TGTGCCAGCAGCCGACGGACGGCGAACACTGAAGCTTTCTTT. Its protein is CASSRRTANTEAFF.

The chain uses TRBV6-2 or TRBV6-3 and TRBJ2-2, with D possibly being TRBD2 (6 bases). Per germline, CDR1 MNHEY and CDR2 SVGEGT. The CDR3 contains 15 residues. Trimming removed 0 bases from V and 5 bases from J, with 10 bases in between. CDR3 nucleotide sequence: TGTGCCAGCAGTTACTCGACGGGGAGGACCGGGGAGCTGTTTTTT. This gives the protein CASSYSTGRTGELFF.

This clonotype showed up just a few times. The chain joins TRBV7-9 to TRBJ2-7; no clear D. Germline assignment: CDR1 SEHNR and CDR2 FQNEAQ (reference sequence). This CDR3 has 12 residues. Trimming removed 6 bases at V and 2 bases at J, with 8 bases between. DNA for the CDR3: TGTGCCAGCAGGTTGAATACCTACGAGCAGTACTTC. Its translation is CASRLNTYEQYF.

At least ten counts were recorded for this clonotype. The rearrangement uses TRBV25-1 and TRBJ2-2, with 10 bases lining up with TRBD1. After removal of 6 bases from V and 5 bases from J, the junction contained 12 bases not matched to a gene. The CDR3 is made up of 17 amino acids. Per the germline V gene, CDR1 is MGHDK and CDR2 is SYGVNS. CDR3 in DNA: TGTGCCAGCAGCAAATCCTCCGGGACAGGGGCAACCGGGGAGCTGTTTTTT. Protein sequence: CASSKSSGTGATGELFF.

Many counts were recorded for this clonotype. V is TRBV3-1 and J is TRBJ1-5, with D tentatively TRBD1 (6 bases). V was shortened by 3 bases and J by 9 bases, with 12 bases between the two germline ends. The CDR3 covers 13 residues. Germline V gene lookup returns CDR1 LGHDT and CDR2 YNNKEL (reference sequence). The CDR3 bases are TGTGCCAGCAGCCAGTTAATAGGGGGGCCCCAGCATTTT. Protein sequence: CASSQLIGGPQHF.

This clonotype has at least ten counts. CDR3 nucleotide sequence: TGTGCCAGCAGCACTAGGACCTACACCGGGGAGCTGTTTTTT. Translation: CASSTRTYTGELFF. This chain connects TRBV7-9 to TRBJ2-2; D possibly corresponds to TRBD2 (5 bases). Deletions cut 5 bases from V and 3 bases from J, with 10 bases between. Per germline, CDR1 SEHNR and CDR2 FQNEAQ (reference sequence). The CDR3 consists of 14 residues.

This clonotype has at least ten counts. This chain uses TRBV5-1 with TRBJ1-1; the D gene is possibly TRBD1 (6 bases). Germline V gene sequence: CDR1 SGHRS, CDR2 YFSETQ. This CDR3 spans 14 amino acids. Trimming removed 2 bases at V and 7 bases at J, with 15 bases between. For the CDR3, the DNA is TGCGCCAGCAGCTTACAGGGAAGGGAAAATGAAGCTTTCTTT. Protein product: CASSLQGRENEAFF.

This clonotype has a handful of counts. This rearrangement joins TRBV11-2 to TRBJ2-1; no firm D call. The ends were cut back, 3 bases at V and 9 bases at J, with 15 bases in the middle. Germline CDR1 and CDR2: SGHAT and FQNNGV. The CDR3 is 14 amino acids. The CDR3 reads CASSFGNLPGEQFF. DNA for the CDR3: TGTGCCAGCAGCTTTGGGAACCTACCTGGTGAGCAGTTCTTC.

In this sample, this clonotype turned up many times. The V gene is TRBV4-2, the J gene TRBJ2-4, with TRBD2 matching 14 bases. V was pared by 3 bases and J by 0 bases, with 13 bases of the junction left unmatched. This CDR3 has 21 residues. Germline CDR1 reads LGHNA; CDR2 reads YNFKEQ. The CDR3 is CASSHPPGLAGGTLAKNIQYF. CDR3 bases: TGTGCCAGCAGCCATCCCCCTGGACTAGCGGGGGGCACCCTAGCCAAAAACATTCAGTACTTC.

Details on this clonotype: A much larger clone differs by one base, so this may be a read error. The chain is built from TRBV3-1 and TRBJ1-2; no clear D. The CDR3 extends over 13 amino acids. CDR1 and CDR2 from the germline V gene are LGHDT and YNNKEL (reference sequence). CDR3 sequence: CASSRTDGYDYTF. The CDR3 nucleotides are TGTGCCAGCAGCCGGACGGACGGTTATGACTACACCTTC.

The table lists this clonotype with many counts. CDR3 region: CASTQDRVYEQYF. The DNA for the CDR3 is TGTGCCAGCACCCAGGACAGGGTTTACGAGCAGTACTTC. The chain combines TRBV2 with TRBJ2-7; 8 bases match TRBD1. CDR1 and CDR2 (germline): SNHLY, FYNNEI. This CDR3 is 13 amino acids long. Trimming cost V 7 bases and J 4 bases; bases outside gene matches: 6.

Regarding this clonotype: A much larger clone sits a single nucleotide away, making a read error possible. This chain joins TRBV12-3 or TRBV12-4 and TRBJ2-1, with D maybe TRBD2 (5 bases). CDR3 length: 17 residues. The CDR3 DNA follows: TGTGCCAGCGGTTTGCCCTCTCTGGGGAGCTCCTACAATGAGCAGTTCTTC. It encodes CASGLPSLGSSYNEQFF.

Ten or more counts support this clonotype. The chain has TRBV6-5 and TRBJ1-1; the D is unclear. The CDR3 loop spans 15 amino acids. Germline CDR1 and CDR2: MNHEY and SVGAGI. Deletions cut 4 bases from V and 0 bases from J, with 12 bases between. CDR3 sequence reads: CASSWDRSLNTEAFF. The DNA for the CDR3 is TGTGCCAGCAGTTGGGATAGGTCGTTGAACACTGAAGCTTTCTTT.

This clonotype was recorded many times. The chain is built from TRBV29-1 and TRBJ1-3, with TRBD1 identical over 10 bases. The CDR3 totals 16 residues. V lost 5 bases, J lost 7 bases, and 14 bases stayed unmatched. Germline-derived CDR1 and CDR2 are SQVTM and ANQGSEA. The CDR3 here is CSVSRLGGQGDNTIYF. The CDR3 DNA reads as TGCAGCGTTTCCCGCCTGGGAGGACAGGGGGACAACACCATATATTTT.

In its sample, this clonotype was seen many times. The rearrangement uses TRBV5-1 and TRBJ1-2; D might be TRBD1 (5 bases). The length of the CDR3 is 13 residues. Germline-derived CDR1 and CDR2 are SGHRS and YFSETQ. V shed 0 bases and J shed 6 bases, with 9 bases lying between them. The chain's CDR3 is CASSLASRDGYTF. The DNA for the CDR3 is TGCGCCAGCAGCTTGGCCAGCAGGGATGGCTACACCTTC.

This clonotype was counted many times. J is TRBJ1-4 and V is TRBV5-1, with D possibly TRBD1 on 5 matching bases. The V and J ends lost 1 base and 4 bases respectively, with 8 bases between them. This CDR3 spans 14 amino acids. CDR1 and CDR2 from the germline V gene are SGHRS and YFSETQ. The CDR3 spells CASSLTGLNEKLFF. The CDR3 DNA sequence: TGCGCCAGCAGCTTGACAGGACTTAATGAAAAACTGTTTTTT.